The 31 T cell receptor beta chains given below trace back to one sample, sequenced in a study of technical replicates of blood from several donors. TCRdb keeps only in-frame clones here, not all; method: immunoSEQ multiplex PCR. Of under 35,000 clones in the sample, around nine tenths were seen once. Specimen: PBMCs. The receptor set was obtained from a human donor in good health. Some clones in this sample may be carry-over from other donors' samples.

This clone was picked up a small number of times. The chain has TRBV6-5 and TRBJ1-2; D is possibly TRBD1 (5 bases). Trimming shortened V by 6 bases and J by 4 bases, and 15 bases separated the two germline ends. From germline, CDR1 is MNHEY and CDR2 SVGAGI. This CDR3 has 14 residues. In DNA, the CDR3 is TGTGCCAGCAGCCTCACGCGGGACGGCTATGGCTACACCTTC. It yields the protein CASSLTRDGYGYTF.

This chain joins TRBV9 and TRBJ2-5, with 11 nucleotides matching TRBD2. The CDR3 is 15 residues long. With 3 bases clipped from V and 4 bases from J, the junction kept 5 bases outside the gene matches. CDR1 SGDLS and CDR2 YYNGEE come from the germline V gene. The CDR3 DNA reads TGTGCCAGCAGCGCTAGCGGGGGGCCGGGAGAGACCCAGTACTTC. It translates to CASSASGGPGETQYF.

As DNA, the CDR3 is TGCGCCAGCAGCCGTGGGGGCCTTGTGAGCTCTGGAAACACCATATATTTT. Its translation is CASSRGGLVSSGNTIYF. J is TRBJ1-3 and V is TRBV4-1, with TRBD1 as a possible D gene (6 bases). This CDR3 has 17 amino acids. The germline V and J ends were trimmed by 4 bases and 0 bases, with 16 bases remaining between them. Germline V gene data show CDR1 as MGHRA and CDR2 as YSYEKL.

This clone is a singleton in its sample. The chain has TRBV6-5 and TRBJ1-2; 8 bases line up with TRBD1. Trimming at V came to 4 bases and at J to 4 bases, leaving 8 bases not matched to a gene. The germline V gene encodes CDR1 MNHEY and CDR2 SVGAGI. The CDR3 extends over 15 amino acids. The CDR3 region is CASSSAQGDFYGYTF. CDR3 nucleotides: TGTGCCAGCAGTTCTGCACAGGGGGATTTCTATGGCTACACCTTC.

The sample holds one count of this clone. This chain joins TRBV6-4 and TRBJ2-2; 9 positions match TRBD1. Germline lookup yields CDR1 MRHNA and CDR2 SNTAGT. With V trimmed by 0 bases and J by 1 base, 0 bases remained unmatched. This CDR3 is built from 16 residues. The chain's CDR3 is CASSDSGQGNTGELFF. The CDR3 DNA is TGTGCCAGCAGTGACTCGGGACAGGGGAACACCGGGGAGCTGTTTTTT.

CDR3 region: CASSLLGTDSYEQYF. The CDR3 nucleotides read TGTGCCAGCAGCTTATTGGGGACAGACTCCTACGAGCAGTACTTC. This chain connects TRBV7-2 to TRBJ2-7; 7 nucleotides match TRBD1. V shed 2 bases and J 0 bases; nucleotides not matched to a gene: 4. CDR3 length equals 15 residues. Per the germline V gene, CDR1 is SGHTA and CDR2 is FQGNSA.

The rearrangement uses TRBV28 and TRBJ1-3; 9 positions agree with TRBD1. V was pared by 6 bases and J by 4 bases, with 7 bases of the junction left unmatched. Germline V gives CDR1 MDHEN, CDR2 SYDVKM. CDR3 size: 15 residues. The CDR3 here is CASRGQGTYGNTIYF. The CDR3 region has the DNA TGTGCCAGCAGGGGACAGGGAACTTACGGAAACACCATATATTTT. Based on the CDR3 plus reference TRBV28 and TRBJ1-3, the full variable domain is DVKVTQSSRYLVKRTGEKVFLECVQDMDHENMFWYRQDPGLGLRLIYFSYDVKMKEKGDIPEGYSVSREKKERFSLILESASTNQTSMYLCASRGQGTYGNTIYFGEGSWLTVV.

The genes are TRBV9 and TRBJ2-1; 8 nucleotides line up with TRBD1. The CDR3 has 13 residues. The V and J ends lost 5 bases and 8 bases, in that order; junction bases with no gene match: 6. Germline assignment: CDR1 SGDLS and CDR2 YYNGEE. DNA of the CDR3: TGTGCCAGCAGTCGGACAGGGCAATATGAGCAGTTCTTC. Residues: CASSRTGQYEQFF. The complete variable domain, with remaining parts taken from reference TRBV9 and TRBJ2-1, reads DSGVTQTPKHLITATGQRVTLRCSPRSGDLSVYWYQQSLDQGLQFLIQYYNGEERAKGNILERFSAQQFPDLHSELNLSSLELGDSALYFCASSRTGQYEQFFGPGTRLTVL.

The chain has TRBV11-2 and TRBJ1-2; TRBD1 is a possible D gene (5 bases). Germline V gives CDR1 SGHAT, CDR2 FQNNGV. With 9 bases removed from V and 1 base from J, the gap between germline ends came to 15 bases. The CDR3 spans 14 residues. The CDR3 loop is CASSTGGSNYGYTF. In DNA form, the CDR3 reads TGTGCCAGTAGTACTGGGGGGAGTAACTATGGCTACACCTTC.

CDR3: CASSPRDGGKRKNEQFF. The CDR3 DNA is TGCGCCAGCAGCCCAAGGGACGGGGGAAAAAGGAAAAATGAGCAGTTCTTC. V gene TRBV4-3 combines with J gene TRBJ2-1; D possibly corresponds to TRBD2 (6 bases). The germline V gene has CDR1 LGHNA and CDR2 YSLEER. With 4 bases removed from V and 7 bases from J, the gap between germline ends came to 23 bases. CDR3 length: 17 residues.

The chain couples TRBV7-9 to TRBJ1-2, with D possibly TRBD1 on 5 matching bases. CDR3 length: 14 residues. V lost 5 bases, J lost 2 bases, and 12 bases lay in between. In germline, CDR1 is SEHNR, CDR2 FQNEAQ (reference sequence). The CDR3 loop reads CASSPRRGNYGYTF. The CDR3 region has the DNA TGTGCCAGCAGCCCTCGGCGGGGGAACTATGGCTACACCTTC.

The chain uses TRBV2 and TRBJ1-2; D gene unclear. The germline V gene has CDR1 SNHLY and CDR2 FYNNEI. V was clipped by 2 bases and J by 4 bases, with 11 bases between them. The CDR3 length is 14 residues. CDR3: CASSEYEQTYGYTF. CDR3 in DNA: TGTGCCAGCAGTGAATATGAACAGACCTATGGCTACACCTTC.

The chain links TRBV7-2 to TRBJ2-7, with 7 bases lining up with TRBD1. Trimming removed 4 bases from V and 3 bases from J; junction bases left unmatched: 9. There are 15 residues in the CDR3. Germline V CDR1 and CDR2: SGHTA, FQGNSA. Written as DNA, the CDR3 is TGTGCCAGCAGCTCTACGACAGGGTGGATCTACGAGCAGTACTTC. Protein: CASSSTTGWIYEQYF.

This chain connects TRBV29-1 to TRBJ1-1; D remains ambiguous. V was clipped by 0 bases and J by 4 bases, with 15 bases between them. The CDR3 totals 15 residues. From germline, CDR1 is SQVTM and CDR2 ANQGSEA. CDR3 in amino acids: CSVEDLKSGSTEAFF. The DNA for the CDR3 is TGCAGCGTTGAAGATCTGAAGTCGGGGAGCACTGAAGCTTTCTTT.

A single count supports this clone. CDR3 coding DNA: TGTGCCAGCAGTTACTCTCGGCAGGGGACTGGAAACACCATATATTTT. Amino acid sequence: CASSYSRQGTGNTIYF. The chain has TRBV6-5 and TRBJ1-3; D may be TRBD1 (6 bases). This CDR3 has 16 amino acids. The V end lost 0 bases, the J end lost 2 bases, and 11 bases lay between the germline ends. Looked up from germline, CDR1 is MNHEY and CDR2 is SVGAGI.

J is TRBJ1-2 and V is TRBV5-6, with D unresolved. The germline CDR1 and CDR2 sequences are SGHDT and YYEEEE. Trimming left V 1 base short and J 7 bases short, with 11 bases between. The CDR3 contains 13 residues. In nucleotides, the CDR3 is TGTGCCAGCAGCTTGCGTCAGGCATTTGGCTACACCTTC. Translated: CASSLRQAFGYTF.

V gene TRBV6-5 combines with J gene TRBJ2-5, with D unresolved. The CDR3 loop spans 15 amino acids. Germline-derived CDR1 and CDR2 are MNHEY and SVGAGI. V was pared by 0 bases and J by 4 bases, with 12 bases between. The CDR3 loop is CASSYSRAFRETQYF. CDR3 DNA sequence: TGTGCCAGCAGTTACTCGAGAGCGTTTAGAGAGACCCAGTACTTC.

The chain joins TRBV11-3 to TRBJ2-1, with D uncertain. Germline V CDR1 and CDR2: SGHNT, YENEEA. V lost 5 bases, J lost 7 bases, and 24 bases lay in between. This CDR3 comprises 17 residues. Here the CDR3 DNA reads TGTGCCAGCAGCCTCAGTCGGTTCGGCACCCCCGGGAATGAGCAGTTCTTC. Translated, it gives CASSLSRFGTPGNEQFF.

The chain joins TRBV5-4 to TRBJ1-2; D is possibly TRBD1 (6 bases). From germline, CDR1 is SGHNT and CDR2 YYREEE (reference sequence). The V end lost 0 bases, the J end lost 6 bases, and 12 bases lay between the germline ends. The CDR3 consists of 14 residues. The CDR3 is CASSLVGQRHGYTF. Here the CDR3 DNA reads TGTGCCAGCAGCTTGGTCGGACAGAGGCATGGCTACACCTTC. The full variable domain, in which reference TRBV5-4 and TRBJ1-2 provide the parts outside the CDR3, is ETGVTQSPTHLIKTRGQQVTLRCSSQSGHNTVSWYQQALGQGPQFIFQYYREEENGRGNFPPRFSGLQFPNYSSELNVNALELDDSALYLCASSLVGQRHGYTFGSGTRLTVV.

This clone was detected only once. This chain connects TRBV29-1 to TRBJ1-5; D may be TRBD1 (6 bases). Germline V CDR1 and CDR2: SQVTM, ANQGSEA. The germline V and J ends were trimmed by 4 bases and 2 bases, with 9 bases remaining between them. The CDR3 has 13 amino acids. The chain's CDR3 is CSVVGGGNQPQHF. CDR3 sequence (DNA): TGCAGCGTTGTAGGGGGGGGCAATCAGCCCCAGCATTTT.

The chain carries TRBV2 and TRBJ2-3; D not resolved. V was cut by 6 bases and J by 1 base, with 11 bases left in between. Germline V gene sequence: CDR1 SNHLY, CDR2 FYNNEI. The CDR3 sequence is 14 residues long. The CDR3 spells CASRSRSGTDTQYF. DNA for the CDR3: TGTGCCAGCAGGTCTAGGTCGGGCACAGATACGCAGTATTTT.

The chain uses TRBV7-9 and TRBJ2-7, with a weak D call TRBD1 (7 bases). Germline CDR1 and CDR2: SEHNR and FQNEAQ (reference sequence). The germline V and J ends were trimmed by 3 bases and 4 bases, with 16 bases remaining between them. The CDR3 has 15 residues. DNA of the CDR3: TGTGCCAGCAGCTTGGGGCCACAGGGGAGGTACGAGCAGTACTTC. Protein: CASSLGPQGRYEQYF.

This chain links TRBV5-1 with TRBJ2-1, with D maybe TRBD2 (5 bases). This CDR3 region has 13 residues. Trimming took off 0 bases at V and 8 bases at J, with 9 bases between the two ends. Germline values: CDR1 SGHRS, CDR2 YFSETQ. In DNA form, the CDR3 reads TGCGCCAGCAGCTTGGGTGCGAGGGATGAGCAGTTCTTC. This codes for CASSLGARDEQFF.

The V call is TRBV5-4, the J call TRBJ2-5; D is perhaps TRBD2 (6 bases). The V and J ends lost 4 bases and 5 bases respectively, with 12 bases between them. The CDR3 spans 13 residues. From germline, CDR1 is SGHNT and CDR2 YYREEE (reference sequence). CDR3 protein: CASSPGAGETQYF. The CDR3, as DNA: TGTGCCAGCAGCCCCGGGGCGGGGGAGACCCAGTACTTC.

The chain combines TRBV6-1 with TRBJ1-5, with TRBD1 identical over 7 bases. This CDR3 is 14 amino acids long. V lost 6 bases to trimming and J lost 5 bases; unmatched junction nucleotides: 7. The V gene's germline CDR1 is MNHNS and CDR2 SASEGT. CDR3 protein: CASRGTVFYQPQHF. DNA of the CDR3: TGTGCCAGCAGGGGGACAGTTTTTTATCAGCCCCAGCATTTT.

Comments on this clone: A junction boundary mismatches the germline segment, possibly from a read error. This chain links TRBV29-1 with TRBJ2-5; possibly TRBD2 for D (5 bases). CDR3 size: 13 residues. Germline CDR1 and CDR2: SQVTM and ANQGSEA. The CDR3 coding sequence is TGCAGCGTTGATTTACTAGACCAGGAGACCCAGTACTTC. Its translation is CSVDLLDQETQYF.

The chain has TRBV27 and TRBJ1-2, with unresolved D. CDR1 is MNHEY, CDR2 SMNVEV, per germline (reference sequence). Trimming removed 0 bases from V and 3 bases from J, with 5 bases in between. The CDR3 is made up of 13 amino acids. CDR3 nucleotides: TGTGCCAGCAGTTTATCAGGAGACTATGGCTACACCTTC. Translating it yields CASSLSGDYGYTF.

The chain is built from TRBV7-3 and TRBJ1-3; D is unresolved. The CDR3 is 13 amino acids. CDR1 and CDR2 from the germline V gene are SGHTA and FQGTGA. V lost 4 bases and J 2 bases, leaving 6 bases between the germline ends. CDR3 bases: TGTGCCAGCAGCTCCTTTGCTGGAAACACCATATATTTT. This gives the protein CASSSFAGNTIYF.

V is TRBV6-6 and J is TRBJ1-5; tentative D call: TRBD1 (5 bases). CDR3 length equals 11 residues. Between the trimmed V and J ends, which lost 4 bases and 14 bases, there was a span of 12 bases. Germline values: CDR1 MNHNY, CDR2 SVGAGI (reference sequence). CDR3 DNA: TGTGCCAGCAGTTCTATGGAGGGGAAGCATTTT. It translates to CASSSMEGKHF.

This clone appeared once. CDR3 amino acids: CASSLPQFSTEAFF. Here the CDR3 DNA reads TGTGCCAGCAGCCTCCCCCAGTTCAGCACTGAAGCTTTCTTT. This sequence joins TRBV7-9 and TRBJ1-1, with D hard to call. The CDR3 spans 14 residues. CDR1 SEHNR and CDR2 FQNEAQ come from the germline V gene (reference sequence). V shed 5 bases and J shed 4 bases, with 14 bases lying between them. Complete variable domain (other parts from reference TRBV7-9 and TRBJ1-1): DTGVSQNPRHKITKRGQNVTFRCDPISEHNRLYWYRQTLGQGPEFLTYFQNEAQLEKSRLLSDRFSAERPKGSFSTLEIQRTEQGDSAMYLCASSLPQFSTEAFFGQGTRLTVV.

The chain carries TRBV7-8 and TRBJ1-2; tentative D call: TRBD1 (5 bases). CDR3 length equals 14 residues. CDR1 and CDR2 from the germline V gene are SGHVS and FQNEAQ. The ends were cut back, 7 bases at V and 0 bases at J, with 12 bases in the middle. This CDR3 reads CASTLSRANYGYTF. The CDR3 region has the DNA TGTGCCAGCACCCTCTCCAGGGCTAACTATGGCTACACCTTC.